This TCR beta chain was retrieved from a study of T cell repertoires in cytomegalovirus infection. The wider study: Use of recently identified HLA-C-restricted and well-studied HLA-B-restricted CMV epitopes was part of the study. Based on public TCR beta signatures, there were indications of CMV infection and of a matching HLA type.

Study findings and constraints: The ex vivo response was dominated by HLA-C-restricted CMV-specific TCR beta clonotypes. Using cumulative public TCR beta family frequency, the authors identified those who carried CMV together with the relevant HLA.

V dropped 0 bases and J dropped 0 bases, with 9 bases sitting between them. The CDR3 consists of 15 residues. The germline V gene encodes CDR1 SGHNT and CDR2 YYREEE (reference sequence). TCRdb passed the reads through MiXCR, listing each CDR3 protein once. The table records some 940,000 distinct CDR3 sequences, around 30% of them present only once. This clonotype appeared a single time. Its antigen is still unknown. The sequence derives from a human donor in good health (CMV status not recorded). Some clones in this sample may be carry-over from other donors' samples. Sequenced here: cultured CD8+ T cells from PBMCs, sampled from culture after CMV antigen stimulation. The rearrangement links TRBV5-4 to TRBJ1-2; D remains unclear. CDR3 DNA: TGTGCCAGCAGCTTGGACGGGTATCCTAACTATGGCTACACCTTC. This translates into CASSLDGYPNYGYTF.